The clone carrying this TCR beta chain has a count of ten or more. Its antigen is not identified. This entry is derived from a study of spatial heterogeneity in lung cancer. Whole-study results and caveats: Blood carried ubiquitous expanded tumor TCRs more at resection than follow-up.

On each TCR cDNA molecule, a unique molecular identifier was present. TCRdb re-analysed the 5' RACE reads in MiXCR, keeping a single row per CDR3 protein. Among 39,000 or so distinct CDR3 sequences, 7.5% were seen once, and the ten largest hold approximately 30%. Stated time point: sample taken at primary tumor resection. Unsorted whole RNA of tumor, nontumor lung or frozen PBMC was sequenced. The donors were 65 to 85 patients with non-small cell lung cancer that was early-stage and untreated. Germline V gene data show CDR1 as SEHNR and CDR2 as FQNEAQ (reference sequence). The CDR3 extends over 14 amino acids. The junction had 10 bases not matched to a gene; V was cut back by 5 bases and J by 9 bases.

This sequence was found in a male donor with early-stage non-small cell lung cancer. Specimen: PBMCs, collected at surgery. The chain is built from TRBV7-9 and TRBJ1-5; 7 positions agree with TRBD1. CDR3 DNA: TGTGCCAGCAGCACAGGGACAGAGGGAATGCCCCAGCATTTT. Encoded protein: CASSTGTEGMPQHF. Full variable domain (rest looked up from reference TRBV7-9 and TRBJ1-5): DTGVSQNPRHKITKRGQNVTFRCDPISEHNRLYWYRQTLGQGPEFLTYFQNEAQLEKSRLLSDRFSAERPKGSFSTLEIQRTEQGDSAMYLCASSTGTEGMPQHFGDGTRLSIL.